The sequence of this T cell receptor beta chain was determined in a study of OX40 agonist ivuxolimab in advanced cancers. General study results and limits: Some of the lowest clonal expansion was seen in partial responders at 0.1-3.0 mg/kg.

The CDR3 is 17 residues long. Germline V gene data show CDR1 as LNHDA and CDR2 as SQIVND (reference sequence). The V end lost 3 bases, the J end lost 0 bases, and 17 bases lay between the germline ends. The repertoire was sequenced with immunoSEQ multiplex PCR; TCRdb's copy has only in-frame clones and lacks some. This sample carries under 80,000 clones, 80% to 90% of them seen once, and the ten largest clones take 1.1%. This clone was observed a single time. Its cognate antigen is unknown. Patients were ineligible given autoimmune disease history or systemic immunosuppression. This TCR was sampled from an adult with an advanced solid tumor such as melanoma, head and neck, liver or kidney cancer. The sequences come from CD4+ or CD8+ T cells sorted from blood, collected in a trial of the OX40 agonist ivuxolimab. V gene TRBV19 combines with J gene TRBJ1-1, with D uncertain. The CDR3 loop reads CASSIPSRRNMNTEAFF. The DNA of the CDR3 is TGTGCCAGTAGTATCCCCAGCAGACGGAACATGAACACTGAAGCTTTCTTT.